This T cell receptor beta chain was sequenced for a study of T cells in Graves' hyperthyroidism and ophthalmopathy. Notes on this clonotype: The antigen remains unidentified.

Authors of the study amplified TCR beta CDR3 regions from RNA transcripts. The HTBI primer set drove a first-round RT-PCR of the TCR CDR3. TCRdb recomputed calls from the multiplex PCR reads with MiXCR, one row per CDR3 protein. The top ten clones hold 34% of a sample with 350,000 to 450,000 distinct CDR3 sequences, about a sixth of them seen once. The study, taken as a whole, reports: Blood held most thyroid clonotypes expanded above 0.001 frequency. Ophthalmopathy was separated from stable hyperthyroidism by a 13 V-J model. Ophthalmopathy, as predicted by the model, came a median roughly 6.5 months after the prediction.

Patients aged 18 to 65 had newly diagnosed hyperthyroidism lasting under 2 months. CDR1 and CDR2 from the germline V gene are LNHDA and SQIVND (reference sequence). The CDR3 runs to 17 residues. The V and J ends lost 4 bases and 0 bases, in that order; junction bases with no gene match: 11. The sample comprised blood. This clonotype was obtained from a woman aged 25 to 39 with Graves' hyperthyroidism that later progressed to Graves' ophthalmopathy. This chain joins TRBV19 and TRBJ1-1; 7 bases line up with TRBD1. The DNA for the CDR3 is TGTGCCAGTAGTACTGCCCCCGGGACAGATTTGAACACTGAAGCTTTCTTT. It translates to CASSTAPGTDLNTEAFF.